This T cell receptor beta chain was profiled in a study of early T cells in non-severe SARS-CoV-2 infection. Germline V CDR1 and CDR2: LNHDA, SQIVND (reference sequence). V was trimmed by 1 base and J by 1 base, leaving 11 bases between them. The CDR3 is 15 amino acids. TCRdb redid the calling of the 5' RACE reads with MiXCR, one entry per CDR3 protein. The data contain tens of thousands of distinct CDR3 sequences, over 9.5% of them seen just once; the ten biggest clones take up 5% to 8%. The chain has TRBV19 and TRBJ2-7; D might be TRBD2 (6 bases). The sample consisted of whole blood. The sequence derives from an adult who was a healthcare worker with PCR-confirmed SARS-CoV-2 infection or an uninfected control (not recorded which). DNA of the CDR3: TGTGCCAGTAGTATAGGTGGCGGGATTTCCTACGAGCAGTACTTC. Protein product: CASSIGGGISYEQYF.